This T cell receptor (beta chain) was recovered during a study of T cells in Graves' hyperthyroidism and ophthalmopathy. The germline V gene has CDR1 LNHDA and CDR2 SQIVND (reference sequence). CDR3 length: 14 amino acids. V lost 4 bases and J 3 bases, leaving 11 bases between the germline ends. Criteria for exclusion of patients were uncontrolled infection, other autoimmune disease, pregnancy or lactation. RNA transcripts provided the source from which TCR beta CDR3 regions were amplified. Initially, a first-round RT-PCR of the TCR CDR3 employed the HTBI primer set. TCRdb used MiXCR to reprocess the multiplex PCR reads, holding one entry per CDR3 protein. The top ten hold roughly a quarter of the sample, which has about 280,000 distinct CDR3 sequences, under 30% seen once. This clonotype was observed many times.

The chain recombines TRBV19 with TRBJ2-3; perhaps TRBD2 as D (6 bases). The sequence came from a man aged 35-49 years with Graves' hyperthyroidism that later progressed to Graves' ophthalmopathy. The material sequenced was blood. In nucleotides, the CDR3 is TGTGCCAGTAGTAAGGGACTCGGGACAGATACGCAGTATTTT. It specifies CASSKGLGTDTQYF.